This is a list of T cell receptor beta chains from one sample in a study of cytomegalovirus exposure and HLA in healthy donors. Generated by immunoSEQ multiplex PCR, the TCRdb table keeps only in-frame clones and is missing some. The sample contains 100,000 to 150,000 clones, around 90% of which appear only once. Sequenced: PBMCs. The receptors stem from a woman younger than 35 in good health and CMV-seronegative. CDR3s include the opening cysteine and the closing phenylalanine or tryptophan. The D gene is left open where the match is weak. A row's size may be missing; if present it is once, few, many or a size class.

j_call: TRBJ1-4; v_call: TRBV6-1; clone_size: -; d_call: -; cdr3_aa: CASARGRGKEKLFF; cdr3_nt: TGTGCCAGCGCAAGAGGTAGAGGAAAGGAAAAACTGTTTTTT
j_call: TRBJ2-7; v_call: TRBV28; clone_size: -; d_call: -; cdr3_aa: CASSPGIPYEQYF; cdr3_nt: TGTGCCAGCAGTCCGGGGATACCCTACGAGCAGTACTTC
j_call: TRBJ1-2; v_call: TRBV29-1; clone_size: -; d_call: TRBD1; cdr3_aa: CSARQGTHGYTF; cdr3_nt: TGCAGCGCCAGACAGGGTACTCACGGCTACACCTTC
j_call: TRBJ1-5; v_call: TRBV25-1; clone_size: -; d_call: TRBD1; cdr3_aa: CASSDQDRGPNQPQHF; cdr3_nt: TGTGCCAGCAGTGACCAGGACAGGGGGCCGAATCAGCCCCAGCATTTT
j_call: TRBJ2-5; v_call: TRBV7-9; clone_size: -; d_call: -; cdr3_aa: CASSPGLLVEETQYF; cdr3_nt: TGTGCCAGCAGCCCCGGTTTATTGGTCGAAGAGACCCAGTACTTC
j_call: TRBJ1-4; v_call: TRBV28; clone_size: -; d_call: TRBD1; cdr3_aa: CASSYSTGQGHEKLFF; cdr3_nt: TGTGCCAGCAGTTATTCTACGGGACAGGGACATGAAAAACTGTTTTTT
j_call: TRBJ1-1; v_call: TRBV9; clone_size: -; d_call: -; cdr3_aa: CASSVDGGVGLTEAFF; cdr3_nt: TGTGCCAGCAGCGTAGACGGGGGGGTCGGACTGACTGAAGCTTTCTTT
j_call: TRBJ2-1; v_call: TRBV28; clone_size: once; d_call: TRBD2; cdr3_aa: CASIKRTSGSSYNEQFF; cdr3_nt: TGTGCCAGCATTAAGAGGACTAGCGGGAGCTCCTACAATGAGCAGTTCTTC
j_call: TRBJ1-4; v_call: TRBV19; clone_size: -; d_call: TRBD1; cdr3_aa: CASSSRTGYGEKLFF; cdr3_nt: TGTGCCAGTAGTTCCAGGACAGGGTACGGCGAAAAACTGTTTTTT
j_call: TRBJ2-1; v_call: TRBV19; clone_size: -; d_call: TRBD2; cdr3_aa: CASRKIRTSGSDRNEQFF; cdr3_nt: TGTGCCAGTAGGAAAATACGGACTAGCGGGAGCGATAGGAATGAGCAGTTCTTC
j_call: TRBJ1-2; v_call: TRBV15; clone_size: once; d_call: TRBD1; cdr3_aa: CATSKIPGQGYYGYTF; cdr3_nt: TGTGCCACCAGCAAAATTCCGGGACAGGGATACTATGGCTACACCTTC
j_call: TRBJ1-5; v_call: TRBV5-5; clone_size: -; d_call: -; cdr3_aa: CASSLALVSNQPQHF; cdr3_nt: TGTGCCAGCAGCTTGGCCCTCGTTAGCAATCAGCCCCAGCATTTT
j_call: TRBJ2-5; v_call: TRBV4-1; clone_size: -; d_call: -; cdr3_aa: CASSQDRGRETQYF; cdr3_nt: TGCGCCAGCAGCCAAGATAGGGGTAGAGAGACCCAGTACTTC
j_call: TRBJ1-5; v_call: TRBV28; clone_size: -; d_call: -; cdr3_aa: CASSPSRQSNQPQHF; cdr3_nt: TGTGCCAGCAGTCCAAGCAGACAGAGCAATCAGCCCCAGCATTTT
j_call: TRBJ1-2; v_call: TRBV7-9; clone_size: -; d_call: -; cdr3_aa: CASSYGQSYGYTF; cdr3_nt: TGTGCCAGCAGCTACGGACAGAGCTATGGCTACACCTTC
j_call: TRBJ2-1; v_call: TRBV27; clone_size: -; d_call: -; cdr3_aa: CASSFDGGTYNEQFF; cdr3_nt: TGTGCCAGCAGTTTTGACGGGGGGACATACAATGAGCAGTTCTTC
j_call: TRBJ2-3; v_call: TRBV13; clone_size: -; d_call: TRBD2; cdr3_aa: CASSLGASGGSKSYTQYF; cdr3_nt: TGTGCCAGCAGCTTAGGGGCTAGCGGGGGGTCGAAGAGCTATACGCAGTATTTT
j_call: TRBJ2-5; v_call: TRBV5-1; clone_size: -; d_call: -; cdr3_aa: CASSLGDILGTKDF; cdr3_nt: TGCGCCAGCAGCTTGGGAGATATTCTGGGGACAAAGGACTTC
j_call: TRBJ2-2; v_call: TRBV6-6; clone_size: -; d_call: -; cdr3_aa: CASSYGTPPNTGELFF; cdr3_nt: TGTGCCAGCAGTTACGGGACACCTCCGAACACCGGGGAGCTGTTTTTT
j_call: TRBJ2-2; v_call: TRBV28; clone_size: -; d_call: TRBD1; cdr3_aa: CASSNLGGAGELFF; cdr3_nt: TGTGCCAGCAGTAATCTAGGGGGCGCCGGGGAGCTGTTTTTT
j_call: TRBJ2-2; v_call: TRBV2; clone_size: -; d_call: TRBD1; cdr3_aa: CASTPGQGLTGELFF; cdr3_nt: TGTGCCAGCACTCCCGGACAGGGGCTCACCGGGGAGCTGTTTTTT
j_call: TRBJ2-1; v_call: TRBV2; clone_size: -; d_call: TRBD1; cdr3_aa: CASSMTGLNEQFF; cdr3_nt: TGTGCCAGCAGTATGACAGGGCTCAATGAGCAGTTCTTC
j_call: TRBJ1-1; v_call: TRBV7-2; clone_size: -; d_call: TRBD1; cdr3_aa: CASSMGQGNTEAFF; cdr3_nt: TGTGCCAGCAGCATGGGACAGGGGAACACTGAAGCTTTCTTT